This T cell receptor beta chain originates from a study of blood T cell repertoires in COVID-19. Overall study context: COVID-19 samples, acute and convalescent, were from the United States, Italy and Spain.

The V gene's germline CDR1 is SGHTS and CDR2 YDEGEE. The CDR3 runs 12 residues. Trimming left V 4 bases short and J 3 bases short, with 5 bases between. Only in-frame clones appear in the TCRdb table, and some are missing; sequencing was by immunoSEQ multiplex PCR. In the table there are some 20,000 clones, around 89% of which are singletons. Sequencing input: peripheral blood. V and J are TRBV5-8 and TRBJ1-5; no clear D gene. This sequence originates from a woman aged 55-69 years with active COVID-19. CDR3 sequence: CASSVVNQPQHF. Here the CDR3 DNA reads TGTGCCAGCAGCGTAGTCAATCAGCCCCAGCATTTT.